This TCR beta chain was obtained from a study of cytomegalovirus exposure and HLA in healthy donors (dated by TCRdb to 2017 to 2019). The study in broad terms: In an earlier analysis of under 750 of the donors, around 290 Gb of sequence data and approximately 120 million unique TCR beta sequences from about 179 million T cells were reported. Donor age, sex, ethnicity and CMV serostatus were collected together with the repertoire data. Rather than drawing on any new phenotypic data, the later analysis identified candidate immune exposures from TCR beta sequences and the way those sequences occurred across donors. An early release covering more than 500 HLA-typed donors comprised approximately 290 gigabases of sequencing data and tens of millions of unique TCR sequences. Among around 400 genotyped donors of the cohort, an average of about 220,000 unique TCR beta nucleotide sequences was sequenced per donor, of which approximately 18% were non-productive. Of the roughly 400 genotyped donors, 65% to 90% fell in the genetic ancestry cluster associated with self-reported Caucasian donors. The number of typed donors differed by locus: about 629-630 for A, B, C, DRB1 and DQB1; some 500 for DQA1; some 590 for DPA1; and approximately 450 for DPB1. Every repertoire in the discovery cohort had been generated on one and the same sequencing platform. Class I and class II HLA loci were covered by the typing at four-digit resolution. The T cell repertoires of 550 to 850 subjects were profiled by immunosequencing and related to cytomegalovirus serostatus. In an earlier analysis of 587 of the donors, high-throughput TCR beta sequencing was used to judge whether each TCR beta V gene segment behaved as functional or pseudogenic. The study was designed to test whether signatures of past pathogen exposure could be identified by cataloging public T cell receptors. To predict cytomegalovirus infection status, the study combined high-throughput TCR immunosequencing, statistical association of individual TCRs with disease status, and machine learning. A later analysis re-examined previously published TCR beta repertoires from about 700 donors and added high-resolution HLA genotyping to investigate patterns of TCR occurrence. Four or five DR-DQ haplotypes were treated as single units for association and clustering because of strong linkage in the cohort. In a later genetic analysis, genome-wide SNP genotypes for about three fifths of the roughly 670 donors were used, and that subset was treated as a discovery cohort. A separate validation cohort of roughly 130 different subjects was used in addition to the roughly 700-subject first cohort. Study-wide conclusions, independent of this receptor: According to a later analysis, most CMV-associated TCR beta chains appeared to be HLA-restricted, and the HLA associations seemed to be driven largely by CMV exposure. While some public TCRs were present in many individuals, most TCR sequences turned up only very rarely across donors. A further reported finding was that TCR beta sequences accurately predicted the HLA-A and HLA-B alleles for most subjects in the first cohort. The classifier was reported to diagnose cytomegalovirus status with high specificity and sensitivity in both the original and validation cohorts. A later analysis associated 16,951 TCR beta sequences with specific HLA alleles at a false discovery rate of 0.05. In vitro tests confirmed that three of the cytomegalovirus-associated TCR beta chains recognize cytomegalovirus antigens. Some IMGT-functional V segments, including TRBV6-2 and TRBV6-3, could not be told apart with the 87-base-pair reads, so those segments were excluded. A cluster of highly shared sequence variants was judged likely to be a technical artifact of the sequencing pipeline. Only TCR beta chains were sequenced in this cohort, and the absence of alpha or paired-chain data limited detectable features. The authors suggested that the approach could potentially be generalized to other disease states and immunological phenotypes. When HLA alleles, especially DR and DQ, strongly co-occurred, attributing TCR associations to individual alleles was difficult. An association between a missense DCLRE1C variant and V-gene and J-gene trimming of TCR beta chains was found in a later genetic analysis and replicated in an independent cohort. Several of the top co-occurrence clusters appeared to be linked to parvovirus B19, influenza, CMV and Epstein-Barr virus, according to a later analysis. Correlated functional status among segregating V segments might reflect linkage disequilibrium, but an unknown experimental factor could not be ruled out. The presence/absence analyses assumed that sequencing depth was roughly uniform across donors, and that assumption may not be true. In an earlier analysis of 587 of the donors, most TCR beta V segments appeared in productive rearrangements about 87% or about 30% of the time, broadly matching IMGT annotations. Compared with equally common non-associated chains, HLA-associated TCR beta chains in a later analysis were more clonally expanded and had lower generation probabilities. Compared with the approximately 670-donor mean, donors in an Asian-associated ancestry cluster had fewer N-insertions in productive TCRs, according to a later genetic analysis. Because counts were too low, seventeen rarely observed V segments, including chromosome 9 orphons, were left out of the earlier analysis of roughly 600 of the donors. HLA typing was unavailable for some donors at each locus, so association tests used only the typed subset. In the study, approximately 160 TCR beta chains were listed as associated with cytomegalovirus. According to a later analysis, TCR association rates differed among HLA loci, with DRB1 alleles showing the most associated TCRs and HLA-C alleles showing the fewest. CMV serostatus was the only immune exposure information available for the cohort.

Library prep was done by the immunoSEQ multiplex PCR assay. A mixture of 60 forward primers for TCR Vbeta segments and 13 reverse primers for TCR Jbeta segments was used in the multiplex PCR. The CDR3 region of rearranged TCR beta genes was amplified from genomic DNA by a multiplex PCR assay. On the Illumina HiSeq System, the amplified TCR beta libraries were sequenced as 87-base-pair reads. In the authors' own workflow: A later analysis counted tens of millions of unique TCR beta chains across the 690 or so repertoires, and roughly 11 million of these chains were shared by at least two donors. Raw reads were error-corrected and collapsed into unique sequences by a nearest-neighbor algorithm in which closely related sequences were merged to remove PCR and sequencing errors. CDR3 sequences were aligned to IMGT reference sequences to assign V, D and J gene segments. For a sequence to be retained, at least a six-nucleotide match to both a V gene segment and a J gene segment was required. A rearrangement counted as productive if the CDR3 had no stop codons and remained in frame with V and J, and every other rearrangement counted as non-productive. Following IMGT convention, CDR3 was defined as the stretch from the second conserved V-encoded cysteine up to the conserved J-encoded phenylalanine. The earlier analysis of 450 to 750 of the donors excluded any sequence lacking an unambiguous match to a single V gene segment. An earlier analysis of a few hundred of the donors called V segments functional above 56.7% productive rearrangements and segregating when the between-donor standard deviation exceeded 5%. A statistical classification framework was developed to diagnose cytomegalovirus status using the catalog of TCR beta chain sequences. V and J gene assignment, in a later analysis, came from comparing TCR nucleotide sequences with IMGT/GENE-DB human TR gene sequences. Using the TCRdist pipeline, a later analysis assigned CDR3 sequences along with most-parsimonious VDJ recombination scenarios. In a later analysis, every TCR beta chain was defined by the combination of its CDR3 amino acid sequence and its V-gene family, and reads without a unique V-gene family were dropped. To address suspected cross-contamination and a sequencing artifact, a later analysis removed 450 to 700 highly shared, low-generation-probability nucleotide sequences. In a later analysis, a clonal expansion index for each public chain was calculated from normalized within-repertoire ranks of inferred template counts. Generation probabilities in a later analysis came from a VDJ recombination model fitted to out-of-frame rearrangements, and those results were checked against IGoR. Hypergeometric tests were used in a later analysis to score TCR-TCR, TCR-HLA and TCR-CMV co-occurrence, with a repertoire-size bias correction applied to the TCR pairs. A later analysis estimated false discovery rates by permuting HLA or CMV assignments 20 times. In a later analysis, co-occurring TCRs were grouped with DBSCAN, and TCRdist sequence similarity was added when clustering was performed within HLA-allele-positive subsets. For co-occurrence clustering, repertoires with fewer than 30,000 or more than 120,000 public chains were excluded, along with five repertoires with anomalous nucleotide sharing. The clones in this table, taken by TCRdb from immuneACCESS, are in-frame only. Not every clone is retained; where verified, under half of the shortfall comes from an unresolved V gene, and the cause of the rest is unknown. The V and J calls and clone size are taken from that table; D and trimming were inferred from the DNA. A total of over 85,000 clones appear in this sample, around 83% of them only once. The leading ten clones occupy under 4.5% of the sample.

Note on this clone: Its antigen has not been determined. Qualities for individual bases were not recorded, and no much larger clone is one base off.

The cohort consisted of approximately 690 healthy bone marrow donors. At the time of sampling, every cohort member was nominally healthy, though immune exposures that went unrecorded were likely present. The donor was CMV seropositive and belonged to the group of 250 to 300 seropositive cohort members. Every donor gave a peripheral blood sample, and the peripheral blood mononuclear cells from that sample were used for TCR beta sequencing. The Qiagen DNeasy Blood Extraction Kit was used to extract genomic DNA from the blood cell samples. The junction shows trimming of 0 bases on V and 1 base on J, and the gene matches do not reach 2 bases of it. Including the terminal cysteine and phenylalanine, the CDR3 comprises 15 residues. Here the CDR3 DNA is all that survives: 45 bases in frame from base 1. CDR1 MNHEY and CDR2 SVGAGI were looked up in the germline V gene.

This receptor chain uses TRBV6-5 and TRBJ1-2; the junction holds 7 bases that match TRBD1. This receptor was taken from a female donor in good health and CMV-seropositive. Sequenced material: PBMCs. CDR3 region: CASSYSDRVNYGYTF. In nucleotides, the sequence is TGTGCCAGCAGTTACTCCGACAGGGTTAACTATGGCTACACCTTC.